Sequencing of this TCR beta chain was carried out in a study of T cell changes during pregnancy in multiple sclerosis. TCRdb's table, derived via immunoSEQ multiplex PCR, lists solely in-frame clones and lacks some. The table includes about 30,000 clones, around 91% detected once. The V gene's germline CDR1 is LNHDA and CDR2 SQIVND (reference sequence). CDR3 length: 18 amino acids. Trimming shortened V by 5 bases and J by 2 bases, and 22 bases separated the two germline ends. The sequences come from CD4+ T cells from peripheral blood mononuclear cells, collected in the third trimester of pregnancy. The chain employs TRBV19 and TRBJ2-4; possibly TRBD2 for D (6 bases). The clonotype comes from a female donor in good health, enrolled as a control in a pregnancy study. Here the CDR3 DNA reads TGTGCCAGTAGTGGCCGGGACCCCATGGGGGGATCCAAAAACATTCAGTACTTC. Translation gives CASSGRDPMGGSKNIQYF.